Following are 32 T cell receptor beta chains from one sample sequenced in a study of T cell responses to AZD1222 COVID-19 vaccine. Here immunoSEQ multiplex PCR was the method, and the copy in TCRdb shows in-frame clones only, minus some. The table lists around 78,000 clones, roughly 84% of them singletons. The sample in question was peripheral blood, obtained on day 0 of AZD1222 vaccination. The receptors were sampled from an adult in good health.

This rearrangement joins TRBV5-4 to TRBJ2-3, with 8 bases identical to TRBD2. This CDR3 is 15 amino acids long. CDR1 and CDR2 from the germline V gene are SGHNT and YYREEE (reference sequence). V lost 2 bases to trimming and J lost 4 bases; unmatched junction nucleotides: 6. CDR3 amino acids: CASSFRGGNADTQYF. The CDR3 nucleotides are TGTGCCAGCAGCTTCCGGGGGGGGAATGCAGATACGCAGTATTTT.

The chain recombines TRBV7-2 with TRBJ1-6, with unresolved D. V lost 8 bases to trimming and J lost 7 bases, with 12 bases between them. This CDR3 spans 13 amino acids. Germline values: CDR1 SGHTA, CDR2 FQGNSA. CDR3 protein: CASSQTPNSPLHF. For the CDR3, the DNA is TGTGCCAGCTCCCAAACCCCCAATTCACCCCTCCACTTT.

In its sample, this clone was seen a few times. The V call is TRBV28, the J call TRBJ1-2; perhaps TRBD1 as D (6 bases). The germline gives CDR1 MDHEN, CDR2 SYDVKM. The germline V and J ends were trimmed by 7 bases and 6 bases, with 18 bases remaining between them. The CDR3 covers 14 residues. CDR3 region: CASTTNRATHGYTF. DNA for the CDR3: TGTGCCAGCACCACTAACAGGGCCACACATGGCTACACCTTC.

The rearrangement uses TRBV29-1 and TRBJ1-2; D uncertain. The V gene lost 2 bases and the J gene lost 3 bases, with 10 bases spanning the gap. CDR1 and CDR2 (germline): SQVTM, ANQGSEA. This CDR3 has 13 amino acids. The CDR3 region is CSVEFAGDYGYTF. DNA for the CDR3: TGCAGCGTTGAATTTGCGGGAGACTATGGCTACACCTTC.

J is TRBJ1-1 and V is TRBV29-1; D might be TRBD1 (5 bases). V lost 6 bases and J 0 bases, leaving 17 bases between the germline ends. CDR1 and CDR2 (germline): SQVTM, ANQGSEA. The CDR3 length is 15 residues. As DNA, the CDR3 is TGCAGCGTAGCTTTAGGGACGGTCGTGAACACTGAAGCTTTCTTT. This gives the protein CSVALGTVVNTEAFF.

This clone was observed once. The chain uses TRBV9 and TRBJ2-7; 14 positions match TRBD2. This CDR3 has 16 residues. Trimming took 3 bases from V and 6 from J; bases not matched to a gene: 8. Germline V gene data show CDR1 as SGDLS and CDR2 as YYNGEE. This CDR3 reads CASSDGTSGGFSEQYF. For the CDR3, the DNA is TGTGCCAGCAGCGATGGGACTAGCGGGGGTTTTTCCGAGCAGTACTTC.

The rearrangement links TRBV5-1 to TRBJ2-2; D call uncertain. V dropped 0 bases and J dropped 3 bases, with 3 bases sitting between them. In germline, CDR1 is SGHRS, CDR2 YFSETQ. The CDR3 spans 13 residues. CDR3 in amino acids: CASSLAYTGELFF. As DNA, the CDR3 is TGCGCCAGCAGCTTGGCATACACCGGGGAGCTGTTTTTT.

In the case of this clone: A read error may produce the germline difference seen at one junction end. The CDR3 spells CVSGRGTPGNEQFF. The CDR3 coding sequence is TGTGTTAGTGGCCGCGGGACTCCCGGTAATGAGCAGTTCTTC. V and J are TRBV12-5 and TRBJ2-1; TRBD2 is a possible D gene (6 bases). CDR1 is LGHNT and CDR2 is FRNRAP in the germline V gene. CDR3 size: 14 residues.

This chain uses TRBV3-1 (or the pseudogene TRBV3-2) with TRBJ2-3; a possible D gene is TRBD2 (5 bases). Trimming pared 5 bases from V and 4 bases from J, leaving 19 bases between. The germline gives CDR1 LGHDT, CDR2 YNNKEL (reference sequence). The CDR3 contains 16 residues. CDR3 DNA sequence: TGTGCCAGCAGCACACACCGGTACTCGGGGTCAGATACGCAGTATTTT. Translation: CASSTHRYSGSDTQYF.

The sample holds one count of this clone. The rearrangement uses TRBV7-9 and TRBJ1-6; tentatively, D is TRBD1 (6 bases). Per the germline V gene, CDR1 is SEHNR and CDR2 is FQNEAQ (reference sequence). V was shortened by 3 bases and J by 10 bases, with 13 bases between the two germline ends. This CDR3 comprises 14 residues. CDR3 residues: CASSFSSQGSPLHF. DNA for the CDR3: TGTGCCAGCAGCTTTTCATCTCAGGGGTCACCCCTCCACTTT.

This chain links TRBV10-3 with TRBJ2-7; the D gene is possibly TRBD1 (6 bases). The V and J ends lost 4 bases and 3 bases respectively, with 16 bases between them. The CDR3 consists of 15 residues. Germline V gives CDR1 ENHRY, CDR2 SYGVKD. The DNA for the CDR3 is TGTGCCATCAGTGTCAACGAACAGGGAATCTACGAGCAGTACTTC. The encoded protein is CAISVNEQGIYEQYF.

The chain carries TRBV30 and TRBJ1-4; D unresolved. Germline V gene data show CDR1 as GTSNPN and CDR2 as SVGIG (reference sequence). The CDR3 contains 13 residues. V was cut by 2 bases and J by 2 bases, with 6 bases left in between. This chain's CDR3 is CAWSKDTNEKLFF. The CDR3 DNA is TGTGCCTGGAGTAAGGACACTAATGAAAAACTGTTTTTT.

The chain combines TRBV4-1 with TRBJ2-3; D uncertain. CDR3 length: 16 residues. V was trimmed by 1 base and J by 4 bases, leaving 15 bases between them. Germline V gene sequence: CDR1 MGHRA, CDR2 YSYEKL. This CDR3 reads CASSQGRSLEADTQYF. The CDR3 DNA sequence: TGCGCCAGCAGCCAAGGCCGATCCCTAGAGGCAGATACGCAGTATTTT.

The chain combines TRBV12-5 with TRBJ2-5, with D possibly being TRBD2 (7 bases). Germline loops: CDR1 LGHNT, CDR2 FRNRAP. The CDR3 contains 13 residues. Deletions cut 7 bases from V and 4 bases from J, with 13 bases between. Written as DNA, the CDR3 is TGTGCTAGTGCCCCGAGGGGGGGAGAGACCCAGTACTTC. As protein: CASAPRGGETQYF. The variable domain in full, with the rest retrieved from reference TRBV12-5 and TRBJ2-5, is DARVTQTPRHKVTEMGQEVTMRCQPILGHNTVFWYRQTMMQGLELLAYFRNRAPLDDSGMPKDRFSAEMPDATLATLKIQPSEPRDSAVYFCASAPRGGETQYFGPGTRLLVL.

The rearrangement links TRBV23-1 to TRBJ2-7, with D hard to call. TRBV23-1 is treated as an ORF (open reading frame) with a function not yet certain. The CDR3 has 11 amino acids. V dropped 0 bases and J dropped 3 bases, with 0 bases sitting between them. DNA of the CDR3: TGCGCCAGCAGTCAATCCTACGAGCAGTACTTC. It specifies CASSQSYEQYF.

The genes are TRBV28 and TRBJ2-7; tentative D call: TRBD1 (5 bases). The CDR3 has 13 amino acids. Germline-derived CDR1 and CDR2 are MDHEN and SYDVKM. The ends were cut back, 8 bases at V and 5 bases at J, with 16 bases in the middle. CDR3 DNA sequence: TGTGCCAGCGTCTCAGAGGACATCAACGAGCAGTACTTC. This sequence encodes CASVSEDINEQYF.

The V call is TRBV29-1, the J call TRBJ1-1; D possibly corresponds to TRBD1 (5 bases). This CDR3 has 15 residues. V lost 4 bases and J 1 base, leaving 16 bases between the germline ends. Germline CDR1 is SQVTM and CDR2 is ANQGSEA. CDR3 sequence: CSVAGAERRNTEAFF. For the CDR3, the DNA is TGCAGCGTTGCCGGGGCCGAAAGAAGGAACACTGAAGCTTTCTTT.

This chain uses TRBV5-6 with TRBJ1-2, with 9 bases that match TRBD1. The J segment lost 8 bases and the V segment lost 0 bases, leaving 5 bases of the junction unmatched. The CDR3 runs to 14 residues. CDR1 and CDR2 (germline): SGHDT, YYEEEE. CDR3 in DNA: TGTGCCAGCAGCTTGGGGGACAGGGAATACGGCTACACCTTC. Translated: CASSLGDREYGYTF.

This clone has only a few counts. CDR3 residues: CASSLRLQGTEAFF. CDR3 sequence (DNA): TGTGCCAGCAGCTTACGTCTCCAGGGGACTGAAGCTTTCTTT. This sequence joins TRBV7-8 and TRBJ1-1, with D maybe TRBD1 (6 bases). V was pared by 2 bases and J by 5 bases, with 12 bases between. This CDR3 is 14 amino acids long. Germline V gene lookup returns CDR1 SGHVS and CDR2 FQNEAQ.

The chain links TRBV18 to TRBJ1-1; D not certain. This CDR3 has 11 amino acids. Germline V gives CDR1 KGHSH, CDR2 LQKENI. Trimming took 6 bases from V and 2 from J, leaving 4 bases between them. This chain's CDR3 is CASSANTEAFF. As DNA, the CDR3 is TGTGCCAGCTCGGCCAACACTGAAGCTTTCTTT.

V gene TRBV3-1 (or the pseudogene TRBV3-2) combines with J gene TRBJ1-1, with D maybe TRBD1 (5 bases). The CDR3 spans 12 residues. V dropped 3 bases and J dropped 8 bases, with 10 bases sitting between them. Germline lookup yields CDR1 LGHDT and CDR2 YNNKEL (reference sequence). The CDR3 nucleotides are TGTGCCAGCAGCCATGCTGAGGGGGAAGCTTTCTTT. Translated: CASSHAEGEAFF.

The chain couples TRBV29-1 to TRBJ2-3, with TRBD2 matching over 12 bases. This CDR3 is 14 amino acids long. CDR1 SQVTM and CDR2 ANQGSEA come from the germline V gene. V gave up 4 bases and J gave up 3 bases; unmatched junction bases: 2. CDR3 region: CSVAGTSGTDTQYF. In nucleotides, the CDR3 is TGCAGCGTTGCCGGGACTAGCGGGACAGATACGCAGTATTTT.

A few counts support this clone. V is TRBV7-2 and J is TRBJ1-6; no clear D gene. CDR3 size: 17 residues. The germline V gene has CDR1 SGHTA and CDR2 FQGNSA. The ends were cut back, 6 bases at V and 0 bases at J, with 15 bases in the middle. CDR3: CASSQKGKSSYNSPLHF. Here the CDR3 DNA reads TGTGCCAGCAGTCAAAAAGGAAAAAGCTCCTATAATTCACCCCTCCACTTT. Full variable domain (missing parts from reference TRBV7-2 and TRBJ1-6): GAGVSQSPSNKVTEKGKDVELRCDPISGHTALYWYRQSLGQGLEFLIYFQGNSAPDKSGLPSDRFSAERTGGSVSTLTIQRTQQEDSAVYLCASSQKGKSSYNSPLHFGNGTRLTVT.

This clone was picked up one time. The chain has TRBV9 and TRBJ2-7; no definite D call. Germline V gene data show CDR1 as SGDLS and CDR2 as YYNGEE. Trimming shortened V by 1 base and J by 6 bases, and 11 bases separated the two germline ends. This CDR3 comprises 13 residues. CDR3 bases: TGTGCCAGCAGCGTATTGAATACTGGCGAGCAGTACTTC. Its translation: CASSVLNTGEQYF.

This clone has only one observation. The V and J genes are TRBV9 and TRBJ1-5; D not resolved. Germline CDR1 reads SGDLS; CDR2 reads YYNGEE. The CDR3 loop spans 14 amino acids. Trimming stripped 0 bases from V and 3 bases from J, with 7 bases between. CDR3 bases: TGTGCCAGCAGCGTAGGCGGATTCAATCAGCCCCAGCATTTT. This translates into CASSVGGFNQPQHF.

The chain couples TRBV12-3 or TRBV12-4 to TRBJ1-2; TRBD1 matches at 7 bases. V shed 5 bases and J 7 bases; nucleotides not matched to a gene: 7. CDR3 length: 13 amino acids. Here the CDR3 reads CASSLDRDTGYTF. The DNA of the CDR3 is TGTGCCAGCAGTCTTGACAGGGATACTGGCTACACCTTC.

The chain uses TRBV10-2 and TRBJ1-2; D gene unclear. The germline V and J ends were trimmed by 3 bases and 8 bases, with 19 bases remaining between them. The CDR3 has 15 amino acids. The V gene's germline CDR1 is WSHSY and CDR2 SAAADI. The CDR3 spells CASSDGWAEPGGYTF. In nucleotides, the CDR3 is TGCGCCAGCAGTGACGGTTGGGCGGAGCCGGGAGGCTACACCTTC.

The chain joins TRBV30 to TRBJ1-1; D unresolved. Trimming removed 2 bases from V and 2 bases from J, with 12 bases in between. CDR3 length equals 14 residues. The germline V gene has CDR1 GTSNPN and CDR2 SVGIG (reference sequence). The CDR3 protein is CAWSRTEYNTEAFF. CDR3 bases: TGTGCCTGGAGTCGGACGGAATATAACACTGAAGCTTTCTTT.

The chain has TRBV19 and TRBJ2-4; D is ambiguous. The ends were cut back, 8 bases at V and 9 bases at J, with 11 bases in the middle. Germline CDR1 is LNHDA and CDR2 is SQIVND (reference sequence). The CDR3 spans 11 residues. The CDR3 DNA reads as TGTGCCAGTCAGTCGAGTGGCATTCAGTACTTC. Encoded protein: CASQSSGIQYF.

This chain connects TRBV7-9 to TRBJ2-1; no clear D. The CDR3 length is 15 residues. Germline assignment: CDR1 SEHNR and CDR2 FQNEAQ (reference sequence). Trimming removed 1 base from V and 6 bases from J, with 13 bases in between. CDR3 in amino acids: CASSLVATESNEQFF. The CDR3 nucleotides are TGTGCCAGCAGCTTAGTGGCTACTGAGTCCAATGAGCAGTTCTTC.

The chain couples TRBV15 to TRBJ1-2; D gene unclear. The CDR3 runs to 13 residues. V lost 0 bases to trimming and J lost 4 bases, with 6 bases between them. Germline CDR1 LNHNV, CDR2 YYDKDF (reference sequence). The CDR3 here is CATSRDWRYGYTF. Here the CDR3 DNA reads TGTGCCACCAGCAGAGATTGGCGCTATGGCTACACCTTC.

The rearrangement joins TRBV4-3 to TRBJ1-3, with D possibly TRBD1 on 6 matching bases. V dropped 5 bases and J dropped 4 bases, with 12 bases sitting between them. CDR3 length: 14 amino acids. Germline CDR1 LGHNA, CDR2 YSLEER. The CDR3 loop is CASSWAGVGNTIYF. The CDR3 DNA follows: TGCGCCAGCAGCTGGGCAGGGGTGGGAAACACCATATATTTT.